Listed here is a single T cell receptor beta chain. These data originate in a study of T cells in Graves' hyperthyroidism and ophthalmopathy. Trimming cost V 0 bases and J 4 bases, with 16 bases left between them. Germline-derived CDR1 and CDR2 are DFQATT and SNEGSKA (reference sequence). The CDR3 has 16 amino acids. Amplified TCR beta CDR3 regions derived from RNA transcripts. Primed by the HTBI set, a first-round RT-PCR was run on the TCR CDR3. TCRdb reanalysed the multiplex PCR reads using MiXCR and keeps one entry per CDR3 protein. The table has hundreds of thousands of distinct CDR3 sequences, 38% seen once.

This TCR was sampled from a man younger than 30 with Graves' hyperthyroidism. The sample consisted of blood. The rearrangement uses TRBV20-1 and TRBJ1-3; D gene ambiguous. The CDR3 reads CSARDYRGGAGNTIYF. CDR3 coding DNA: TGCAGTGCTAGAGATTACCGAGGAGGCGCCGGAAACACCATATATTTT.